Sequencing of this TCR beta chain was carried out in a study of T cells in Graves' hyperthyroidism and ophthalmopathy. Overall study results and limits: A model of 13 V-J pairs discriminated ophthalmopathy from stable hyperthyroidism. Most thyroid-expanded clonotypes above 0.001 were also found in blood.

Notes on this clonotype: Its target is not known. A much bigger clone sits one base away, suggesting this may be a read error.

The CDR3 sequence is 14 residues long. Looked up from germline, CDR1 is MRHNA and CDR2 is SNTAGT. V was clipped by 6 bases and J by 10 bases, with 16 bases between them. TCR beta CDR3 regions were amplified from RNA transcripts. A set of HTBI primers served as the primers for a first-round RT-PCR of the TCR CDR3. TCRdb fed the multiplex PCR reads into MiXCR, producing one record per CDR3 protein. The table includes roughly 660,000 distinct CDR3 sequences, 17% detected once. The genes are TRBV6-4 and TRBJ1-6, with a weak D call TRBD1 (5 bases). This receptor was identified in a man aged 50-60 years with Graves' hyperthyroidism. Input material: blood. The CDR3 region is CASSRDGGGSPLHF. CDR3 DNA: TGTGCCAGCAGCCGGGACGGGGGAGGGTCACCCCTCCACTTT.